This section outlines one T cell receptor beta chain sequence together with its context. What it recognizes is unknown. The sample is drawn from a study of blood T cells in healthy people across ages. Study-level points and caveats: With donor CMV status unknown, expanded clonotype changes were possibly confounded. PBMCs were not sorted, which prevented a conclusive comparison of naive versus antigen-experienced cells. Getting older went along with TCR beta diversity per million T cells dropping roughly linearly.

The authors ran a second PCR of about 6 to 12 cycles using a sample-barcoded 5' primer and a J-beta primer mix. A template-switch adaptor that had 12 random nucleotides put a tag on each cDNA molecule. TCRdb re-analysed the 5' RACE reads in MiXCR, keeping a single row per CDR3 protein. This sample has approximately 1.5 million distinct CDR3 sequences; less than 45% occur once, and the top ten carry around 4%. This CDR3 region has 15 residues. V dropped 2 bases and J dropped 8 bases, with 18 bases sitting between them. Germline lookup yields CDR1 SGHTA and CDR2 FQGNSA. Sequencing was performed on blood. The V call is TRBV7-2, the J call TRBJ1-2, with D perhaps matching TRBD1 (5 bases). The clonotype originates from a woman younger than 35 in good health. The CDR3 DNA reads TGTGCCAGCAGCTTAAAAGGGGCTGTGTCGGGCGGCTACACCTTC. Translating gives CASSLKGAVSGGYTF.